This record looks at one T cell receptor beta chain sequence and its context. This record belongs to a study of spatial heterogeneity in lung cancer. Germline assignment: CDR1 SGHRS and CDR2 YFSETQ. Unmatched junction bases numbered 7, after V lost 2 bases and J lost 0 bases. The CDR3 is made up of 16 amino acids. Documented time point: sample taken at primary tumor resection. Without sorting, whole RNA was sequenced from tumor, nontumor lung or frozen PBMC. One entry per CDR3 protein, called by TCRdb with MiXCR from the 5' RACE reads. The sample includes tens of thousands of distinct CDR3 sequences, roughly 6.6% of them seen just once.

This sequence originates from a female donor with early-stage non-small cell lung cancer. The rearrangement uses TRBV5-1 and TRBJ1-1; 7 positions agree with TRBD1. Sequenced material: PBMCs, taken at surgery. This chain's CDR3 is CASSFTPQGVNTEAFF. The CDR3 region has the DNA TGCGCCAGCAGCTTTACCCCCCAGGGGGTGAACACTGAAGCTTTCTTT.